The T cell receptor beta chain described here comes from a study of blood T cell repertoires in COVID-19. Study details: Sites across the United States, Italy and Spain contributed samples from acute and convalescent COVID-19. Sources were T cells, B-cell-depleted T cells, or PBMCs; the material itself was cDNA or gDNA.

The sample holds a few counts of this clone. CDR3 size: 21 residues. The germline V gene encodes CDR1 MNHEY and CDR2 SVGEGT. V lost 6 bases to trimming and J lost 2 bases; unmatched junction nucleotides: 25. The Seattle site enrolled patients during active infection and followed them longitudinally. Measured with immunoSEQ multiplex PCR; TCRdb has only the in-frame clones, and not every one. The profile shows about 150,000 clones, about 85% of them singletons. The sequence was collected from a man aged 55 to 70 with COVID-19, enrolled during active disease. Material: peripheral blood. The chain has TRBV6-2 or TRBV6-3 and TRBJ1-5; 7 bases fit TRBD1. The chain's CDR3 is CASSSGGSSTRVGARNQPQHF. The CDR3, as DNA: TGTGCCAGCAGCTCAGGGGGATCATCGACCCGAGTCGGAGCACGCAATCAGCCCCAGCATTTT.